These 3 T cell receptor beta chains share one sample of origin, sequenced in a study of shared clonotypes between healthy human individuals. Produced via immunoSEQ multiplex PCR; TCRdb's table is partial and in-frame only. The table has around 450,000 clones, around 79% seen once. Source material: PBMCs. These receptors all come from a woman in her 40s in good health. Some clones in this sample may be carry-over from other donors' samples.

This clone has a handful of counts. The chain is built from TRBV7-2 and TRBJ2-1; perhaps D is TRBD1 or TRBD2 (6 bases each). The ends were cut back, 4 bases at V and 6 bases at J, with 22 bases in the middle. Germline V gene sequence: CDR1 SGHTA, CDR2 FQGNSA. The length of the CDR3 is 17 residues. CDR3 amino acids: CASSSRIGGNGRNEQFF. CDR3 bases: TGTGCCAGCAGCTCTAGAATAGGGGGGAACGGGCGCAATGAGCAGTTCTTC. Combining the CDR3 with reference TRBV7-2 and TRBJ2-1 gives the whole variable domain GAGVSQSPSNKVTEKGKDVELRCDPISGHTALYWYRQSLGQGLEFLIYFQGNSAPDKSGLPSDRFSAERTGGSVSTLTIQRTQQEDSAVYLCASSSRIGGNGRNEQFFGPGTRLTVL.

The rearrangement uses TRBV2 and TRBJ2-3; D might be TRBD2 (6 bases). The CDR3 runs 16 residues. Trimming left V 5 bases short and J 0 bases short, with 15 bases between. Germline lookup yields CDR1 SNHLY and CDR2 FYNNEI. CDR3 sequence (DNA): TGTGCCAGCAGTCCCCCTAGCGCCGCTAGCACAGATACGCAGTATTTT. Translated, it gives CASSPPSAASTDTQYF.

V usage is TRBV7-2 and J usage is TRBJ1-2; 9 nucleotides agree with TRBD1. Germline-derived CDR1 and CDR2 are SGHTA and FQGNSA. The CDR3 totals 13 residues. J gave up 10 bases and V 5 bases, and 8 bases lay outside the gene matches. The CDR3 DNA sequence: TGTGCCAGCAGCGTGGGGACAGGGAGGGTCTACACCTTC. The encoded protein is CASSVGTGRVYTF.